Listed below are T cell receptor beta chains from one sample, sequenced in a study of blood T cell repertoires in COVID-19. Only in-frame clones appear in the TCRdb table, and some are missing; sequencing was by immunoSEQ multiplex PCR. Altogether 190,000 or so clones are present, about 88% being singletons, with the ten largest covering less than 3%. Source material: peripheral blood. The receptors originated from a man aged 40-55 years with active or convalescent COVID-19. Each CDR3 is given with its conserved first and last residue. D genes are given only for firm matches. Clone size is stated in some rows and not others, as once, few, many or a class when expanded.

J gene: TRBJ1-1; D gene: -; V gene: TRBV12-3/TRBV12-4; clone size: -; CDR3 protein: CASIHSEAFF; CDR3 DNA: TGTGCCAGCATTCACAGTGAAGCTTTCTTT
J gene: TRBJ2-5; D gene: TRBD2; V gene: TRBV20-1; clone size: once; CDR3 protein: CSASPGTSEETQYF; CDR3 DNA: TGCAGTGCTAGTCCCGGGACTAGTGAGGAGACCCAGTACTTC
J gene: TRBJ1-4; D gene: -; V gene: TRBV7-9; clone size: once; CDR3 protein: CASSLFRGMGEKLFF; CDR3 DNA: TGTGCCAGCAGCTTATTCAGAGGCATGGGTGAAAAACTGTTTTTT
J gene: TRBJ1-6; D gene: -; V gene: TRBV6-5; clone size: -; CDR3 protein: CASSYGSSYNSPLHF; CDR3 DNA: TGTGCCAGCAGTTACGGCAGCTCCTATAATTCACCCCTCCACTTT
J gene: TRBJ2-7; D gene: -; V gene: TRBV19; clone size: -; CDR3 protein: CASSITGRGYEQYF; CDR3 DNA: TGTGCCAGTAGTATAACGGGGAGAGGGTACGAGCAGTACTTC
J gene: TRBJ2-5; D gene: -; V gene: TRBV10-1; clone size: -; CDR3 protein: CASTEDRLQETQYF; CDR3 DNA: TGCGCCAGCACCGAGGACAGACTGCAAGAGACCCAGTACTTC
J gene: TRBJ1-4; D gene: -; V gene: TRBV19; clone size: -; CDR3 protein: CASSIDPGANEKLFF; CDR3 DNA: TGTGCCAGTAGTATCGATCCGGGAGCTAATGAAAAACTGTTTTTT
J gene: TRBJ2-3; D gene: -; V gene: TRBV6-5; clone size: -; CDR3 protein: CASRVSTDTQYF; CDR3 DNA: TGTGCCAGCAGGGTCAGTACAGATACGCAGTATTTT
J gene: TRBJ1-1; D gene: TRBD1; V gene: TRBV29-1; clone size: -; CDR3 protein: CSGRQGATEAFF; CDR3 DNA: TGCAGCGGGAGACAGGGGGCGACTGAAGCTTTCTTT
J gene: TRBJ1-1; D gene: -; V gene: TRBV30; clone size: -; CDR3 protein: CAGSREGYETEAFF; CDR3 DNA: TGTGCCGGCAGCCGGGAGGGGTACGAAACTGAAGCTTTCTTT
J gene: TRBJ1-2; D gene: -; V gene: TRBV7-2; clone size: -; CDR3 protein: CASSSSANYGYTF; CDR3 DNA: TGTGCCAGCAGCTCCAGTGCTAACTATGGCTACACCTTC
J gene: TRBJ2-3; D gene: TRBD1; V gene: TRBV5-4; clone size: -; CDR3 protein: CASSLGGGFSTDTQYF; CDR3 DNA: TGTGCCAGCAGCTTGGGAGGGGGCTTTAGCACAGATACGCAGTATTTT